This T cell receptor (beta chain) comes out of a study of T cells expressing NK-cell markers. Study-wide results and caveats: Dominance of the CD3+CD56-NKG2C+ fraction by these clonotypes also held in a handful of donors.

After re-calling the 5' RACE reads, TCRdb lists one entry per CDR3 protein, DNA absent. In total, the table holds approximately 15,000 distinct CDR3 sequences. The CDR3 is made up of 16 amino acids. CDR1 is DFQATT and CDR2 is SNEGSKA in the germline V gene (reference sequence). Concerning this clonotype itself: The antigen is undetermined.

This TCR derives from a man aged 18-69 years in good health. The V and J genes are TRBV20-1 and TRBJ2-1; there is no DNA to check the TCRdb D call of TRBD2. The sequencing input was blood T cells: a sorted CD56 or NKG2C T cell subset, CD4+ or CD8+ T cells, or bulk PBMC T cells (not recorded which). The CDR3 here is CSASPTEGESYNEQFF.